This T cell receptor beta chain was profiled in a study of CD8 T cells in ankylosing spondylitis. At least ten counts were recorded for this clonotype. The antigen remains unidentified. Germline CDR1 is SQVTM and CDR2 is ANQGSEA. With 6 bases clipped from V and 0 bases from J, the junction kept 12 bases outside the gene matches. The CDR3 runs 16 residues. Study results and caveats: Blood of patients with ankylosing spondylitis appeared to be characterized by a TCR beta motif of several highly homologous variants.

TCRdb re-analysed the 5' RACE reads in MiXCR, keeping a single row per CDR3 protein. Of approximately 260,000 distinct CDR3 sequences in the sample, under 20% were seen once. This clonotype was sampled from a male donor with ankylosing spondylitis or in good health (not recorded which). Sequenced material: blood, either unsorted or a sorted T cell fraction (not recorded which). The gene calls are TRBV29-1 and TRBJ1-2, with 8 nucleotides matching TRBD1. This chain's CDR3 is CSVGGDRFQANYGYTF. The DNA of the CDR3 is TGCAGCGTCGGGGGGGACAGGTTCCAAGCTAACTATGGCTACACCTTC.